Each of the 28 T cell receptor beta chains below was sequenced from the same sample in a study of cytotoxic CD8 clonotypes in ibrutinib-treated CLL listed by TCRdb under 2021. Libraries were built with the immunoSEQ multiplex PCR assay. TCRdb retrieved this table from immuneACCESS and kept in-frame rearrangements only. Not all clones are present; in checked studies, unresolved V genes account for under half, and no reason is known for the remainder. The sample table contains more than 300,000 clones; only one count was recorded for around four fifths of them. The biggest ten clones account for 6.5% to 8.5% of the sample. Source: PBMCs, taken before ibrutinib treatment. Receptors were obtained from a human donor with chronic lymphocytic leukemia.

This chain uses TRBV6-5 with TRBJ2-1, with 12 bases aligning to TRBD2. CDR3 length equals 15 residues. Germline V CDR1 and CDR2: MNHEY, SVGAGI. V trimming: 4 bases; J trimming: 7 bases; junction bases outside the gene matches: 5. This chain's CDR3 is CASSLLAGGGNEQFF. CDR3 in DNA: TGTGCCAGCAGTTTACTAGCGGGAGGTGGTAATGAGCAGTTCTTC.

The chain recombines TRBV21-1 with TRBJ2-7; TRBD1, the table's D call, was not compared with the DNA. TRBV21-1 is designated a pseudogene. The CDR3 covers 13 residues. The CDR3 DNA is TGTGCCAGCAGCAAGGGCTCCTCCTACGAGCAGTACTTC. As protein: CASSKGSSYEQYF.

This chain's CDR3 is CASSLPRDRTHYGYTF. The CDR3 region has the DNA TGTGCCAGCAGCTTACCAAGGGACAGAACGCACTATGGCTACACCTTC. The gene calls are TRBV7-2 and TRBJ1-2; 7 nucleotides agree with TRBD1. V gave up 2 bases and J gave up 3 bases; unmatched junction bases: 9. The CDR3 has 16 residues. CDR1 is SGHTA and CDR2 is FQGNSA in the germline V gene.

This clone has a single count. The gene calls are TRBV9 and TRBJ1-3; D is unresolved. CDR1 is SGDLS and CDR2 is YYNGEE in the germline V gene. The CDR3 is 16 amino acids. The V gene lost 4 bases and the J gene lost 1 base, with 15 bases spanning the gap. CDR3 region: CASSPNGNPSGNTIYF. In DNA form, the CDR3 reads TGTGCCAGCAGCCCAAATGGGAATCCATCTGGAAACACCATATATTTT.

CDR3 protein: CASSLWTGESDTQYF. The DNA for the CDR3 is TGTGCCAGCAGCTTATGGACGGGAGAATCAGATACGCAGTATTTT. The rearrangement uses TRBV11-2 and TRBJ2-3; D may be TRBD2 (6 bases). The CDR3 has 15 residues. Germline V CDR1 and CDR2: SGHAT, FQNNGV. V was pared by 2 bases and J by 4 bases, with 13 bases between.

This chain joins TRBV9 and TRBJ1-1; TRBD1 aligns across 10 bases. This CDR3 has 15 amino acids. Germline CDR1 reads SGDLS; CDR2 reads YYNGEE. The V and J ends lost 6 bases and 5 bases, in that order; junction bases with no gene match: 10. The chain's CDR3 is CASTAPTGGATEAFF. The DNA of the CDR3 is TGTGCCAGCACGGCTCCGACAGGGGGCGCGACTGAAGCTTTCTTT.

The chain uses TRBV6-5 and TRBJ2-1, with D possibly TRBD2 on 6 matching bases. The ends were cut back, 6 bases at V and 6 bases at J, with 12 bases in the middle. The CDR3 length is 13 residues. Per germline, CDR1 MNHEY and CDR2 SVGAGI. DNA of the CDR3: TGTGCCAGCAGCAGGACTAACCCCAATGAGCAGTTCTTC. It translates to CASSRTNPNEQFF.

The chain links TRBV2 to TRBJ2-1, with D possibly TRBD2 on 6 matching bases. The CDR3 sequence is 19 residues long. Germline V gene lookup returns CDR1 SNHLY and CDR2 FYNNEI. V lost 4 bases to trimming and J lost 0 bases, with 22 bases between them. The CDR3 loop is CASSGRGWAGLSSYNEQFF. CDR3 DNA sequence: TGTGCCAGCAGTGGTCGTGGGTGGGCGGGATTAAGCTCCTACAATGAGCAGTTCTTC.

This clone showed up just a few times. The gene calls are TRBV7-2 and TRBJ1-3; D not certain. The CDR3 runs 15 residues. V lost 0 bases, J lost 0 bases, and 6 bases lay in between. From germline, CDR1 is SGHTA and CDR2 FQGNSA. Here the CDR3 DNA reads TGTGCCAGCAGCTTAGCGATCTTCTCTGGAAACACCATATATTTT. As protein: CASSLAIFSGNTIYF.

The chain recombines TRBV25-1 with TRBJ2-1; a possible D gene is TRBD1 (6 bases). Germline assignment: CDR1 MGHDK and CDR2 SYGVNS. The CDR3 has 15 residues. Trimming took off 5 bases at V and 0 bases at J, with 11 bases between the two ends. The CDR3 DNA reads as TGTGCCAGCAGTTACCCGGACAGCTCCTACAATGAGCAGTTCTTC. This translates into CASSYPDSSYNEQFF.

The V call is TRBV28, the J call TRBJ2-1; the match to TRBD1 covers 10 bases. This CDR3 has 15 residues. J was trimmed by 5 bases and V by 6 bases; bases with no gene match: 7. Germline assignment: CDR1 MDHEN and CDR2 SYDVKM. CDR3 loop: CASRQGTGVNNEQFF. CDR3 DNA: TGTGCCAGCAGACAAGGGACAGGGGTGAACAATGAGCAGTTCTTC.

V gene TRBV5-5 combines with J gene TRBJ2-5; TRBD2 aligns across 11 bases. The V segment lost 0 bases and the J segment 5 bases; nucleotides outside the gene matches: 6. The CDR3 is made up of 16 amino acids. The germline V gene has CDR1 SGHKS and CDR2 YYEKEE (reference sequence). CDR3 loop: CASSLVVASGRETQYF. DNA for the CDR3: TGTGCCAGCAGCTTGGTCGTCGCTAGCGGGAGGGAGACCCAGTACTTC.

The chain uses TRBV27 and TRBJ2-3; no definite D call. This CDR3 is built from 15 residues. V gave up 2 bases and J gave up 2 bases, with 11 bases separating them. CDR1 is MNHEY, CDR2 SMNVEV, per germline (reference sequence). Here the CDR3 reads CASSLVAAFTDTQYF. In DNA, the CDR3 is TGTGCCAGCAGTTTAGTGGCGGCATTCACAGATACGCAGTATTTT.

Written as DNA, the CDR3 is TGCGCCAGCAGCCACGGGGGTGAGTTGGGCACTGAAGCTTTCTTT. As protein: CASSHGGELGTEAFF. The chain is built from TRBV4-1 and TRBJ1-1; a possible D gene is TRBD1 (5 bases). The V and J ends lost 3 bases and 4 bases respectively, with 15 bases between them. The CDR3 length is 15 residues. The germline V gene encodes CDR1 MGHRA and CDR2 YSYEKL.

Only a few counts were recorded for this clone. The CDR3 DNA sequence: TGTGCCAGCAGCTACTGGACAGGAACCTACGAGCAGTACTTC. Translated, it gives CASSYWTGTYEQYF. J is TRBJ2-7 and V is TRBV7-9, with 7 positions matching TRBD1. CDR1 and CDR2 (germline): SEHNR, FQNEAQ (reference sequence). Losses at the gene ends were 4 bases for V and 2 bases for J; bases not matched to a gene: 5. This CDR3 contains 14 residues.

The chain combines TRBV5-6 with TRBJ2-1; TRBD1 aligns across 11 bases. This CDR3 spans 15 amino acids. Unmatched junction bases numbered 7, after V lost 3 bases and J lost 8 bases. Looked up from germline, CDR1 is SGHDT and CDR2 is YYEEEE. The DNA for the CDR3 is TGTGCCAGCAGCTGGGGACAGGGGGTTTACGATGAGCAGTTCTTC. Its translation is CASSWGQGVYDEQFF.

J is TRBJ2-7 and V is TRBV7-9; no clear D. Germline V gene lookup returns CDR1 SEHNR and CDR2 FQNEAQ (reference sequence). This CDR3 spans 12 amino acids. Trimming shortened V by 3 bases and J by 4 bases, and 7 bases separated the two germline ends. The CDR3 is CASSLRVYEQYF. In nucleotides, the CDR3 is TGTGCCAGCAGCTTGCGAGTGTACGAGCAGTACTTC.

V usage is TRBV11-3 and J usage is TRBJ2-3, with 7 positions matching TRBD2. The V and J ends lost 6 bases and 5 bases, in that order; junction bases with no gene match: 11. This CDR3 comprises 15 residues. The germline gives CDR1 SGHNT, CDR2 YENEEA. The CDR3 bases are TGTGCCAGCAGTACGGGGGGAGTGGTCGGAGATACGCAGTATTTT. This encodes CASSTGGVVGDTQYF.

The rearrangement uses TRBV15 and TRBJ1-2, with 9 bases fitting TRBD1. The germline V gene encodes CDR1 LNHNV and CDR2 YYDKDF (reference sequence). J was trimmed by 3 bases and V by 3 bases; bases with no gene match: 17. The CDR3 has 19 amino acids. In DNA, the CDR3 is TGTGCCACCAGCAGGGGAAGTAGGGACAGGGCGAACCTAGACTATGGCTACACCTTC. Protein: CATSRGSRDRANLDYGYTF.

This chain uses TRBV9 with TRBJ2-5; 7 bases agree with TRBD1. The V and J ends lost 4 bases and 5 bases, in that order; junction bases with no gene match: 11. The length of the CDR3 is 15 residues. CDR1 and CDR2 (germline): SGDLS, YYNGEE. CDR3 sequence: CASSPHGQAEETQYF. CDR3 DNA sequence: TGTGCCAGCAGCCCGCACGGACAGGCTGAGGAGACCCAGTACTTC.

The chain links TRBV6-5 to TRBJ2-7; D possibly corresponds to TRBD2 (6 bases). Germline-derived CDR1 and CDR2 are MNHEY and SVGAGI. The germline V and J ends were trimmed by 2 bases and 2 bases, with 7 bases remaining between them. There are 13 residues in the CDR3. The CDR3, as DNA: TGTGCCAGCAGTTACGGGGGGACCTACGAGCAGTACTTC. Translated, it gives CASSYGGTYEQYF.

The chain is built from TRBV4-3 and TRBJ1-2; D ambiguous. V gave up 5 bases and J gave up 7 bases, with 14 bases separating them. The germline V gene encodes CDR1 LGHNA and CDR2 YSLEER. There are 13 residues in the CDR3. The CDR3 reads CASSDVMRGGYTF. CDR3 nucleotide sequence: TGCGCCAGCAGCGACGTCATGAGAGGTGGCTACACCTTC.

The rearrangement links TRBV6-1 to TRBJ2-7; no clear D. V was shortened by 8 bases and J by 2 bases, with 13 bases between the two germline ends. CDR3 length: 13 residues. CDR1 is MNHNS and CDR2 is SASEGT in the germline V gene. The CDR3 region is CASEAPSPYEQYF. DNA for the CDR3: TGTGCCAGCGAGGCCCCCTCCCCCTACGAGCAGTACTTC.

Details on this clone: The same CDR3 also results from other DNA sequences found in this sample. The chain links TRBV9 to TRBJ2-5; 12 bases fit TRBD2. Trimming removed 3 bases from V and 1 base from J; junction bases left unmatched: 1. The germline V gene encodes CDR1 SGDLS and CDR2 YYNGEE. The length of the CDR3 is 15 residues. The CDR3 sequence: CASSASGRVQETQYF. In DNA form, the CDR3 reads TGTGCCAGCAGCGCTAGCGGGAGGGTCCAAGAGACCCAGTACTTC. Based on the CDR3 plus reference TRBV9 and TRBJ2-5, the full variable domain is DSGVTQTPKHLITATGQRVTLRCSPRSGDLSVYWYQQSLDQGLQFLIQYYNGEERAKGNILERFSAQQFPDLHSELNLSSLELGDSALYFCASSASGRVQETQYFGPGTRLLVL.

In this sample, this clone turned up a few times. The chain employs TRBV27 and TRBJ1-2, with TRBD1 identical over 7 bases. There are 14 residues in the CDR3. Per the germline V gene, CDR1 is MNHEY and CDR2 is SMNVEV (reference sequence). The V gene end was trimmed by 6 bases and the J gene end by 2 bases; junction bases not matched to a gene: 6. CDR3 region: CASRTGQHNYGYTF. The DNA of the CDR3 is TGTGCCAGCAGGACGGGACAGCACAACTATGGCTACACCTTC.

This clone showed up just a few times. This chain uses TRBV7-2 with TRBJ2-2; 12 bases map to TRBD2. Trimming at V came to 5 bases and at J to 7 bases, leaving 2 bases not matched to a gene. The CDR3 has 14 residues. The germline CDR1 and CDR2 sequences are SGHTA and FQGNSA. The CDR3, as DNA: TGTGCCAGCAGCCCGGGACTAGCGGGCGGGGAGCTGTTTTTT. Encoded protein: CASSPGLAGGELFF. The full variable domain, completed using reference TRBV7-2 and TRBJ2-2, is GAGVSQSPSNKVTEKGKDVELRCDPISGHTALYWYRQSLGQGLEFLIYFQGNSAPDKSGLPSDRFSAERTGGSVSTLTIQRTQQEDSAVYLCASSPGLAGGELFFGEGSRLTVL.

The gene calls are TRBV2 and TRBJ1-2; D is ambiguous. The CDR3 extends over 12 amino acids. V was trimmed by 7 bases and J by 6 bases, leaving 12 bases between them. The germline gives CDR1 SNHLY, CDR2 FYNNEI. The CDR3 sequence: CASNSDGDGYTF. In nucleotides, the CDR3 is TGTGCCAGCAATTCGGATGGGGATGGCTACACCTTC.

V usage is TRBV6-5 and J usage is TRBJ1-1, with D uncertain. Germline lookup yields CDR1 MNHEY and CDR2 SVGAGI. The CDR3 is made up of 15 amino acids. Trimming took off 0 bases at V and 0 bases at J, with 8 bases between the two ends. The chain's CDR3 is CASSYSEVMNTEAFF. The CDR3 DNA sequence: TGTGCCAGCAGTTACTCGGAGGTCATGAACACTGAAGCTTTCTTT.